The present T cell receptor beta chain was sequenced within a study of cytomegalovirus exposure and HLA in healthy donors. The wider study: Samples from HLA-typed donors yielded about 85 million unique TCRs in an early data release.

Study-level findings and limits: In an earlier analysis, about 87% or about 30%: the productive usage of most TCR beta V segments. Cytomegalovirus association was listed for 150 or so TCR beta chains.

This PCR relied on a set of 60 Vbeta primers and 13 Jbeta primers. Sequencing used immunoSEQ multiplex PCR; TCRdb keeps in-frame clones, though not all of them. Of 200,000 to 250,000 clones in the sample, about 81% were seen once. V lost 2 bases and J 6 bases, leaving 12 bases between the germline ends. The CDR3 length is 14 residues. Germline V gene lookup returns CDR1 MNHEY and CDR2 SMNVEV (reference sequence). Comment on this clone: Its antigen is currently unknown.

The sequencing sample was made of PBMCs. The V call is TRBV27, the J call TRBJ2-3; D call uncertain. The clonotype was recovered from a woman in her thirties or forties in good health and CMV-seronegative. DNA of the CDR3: TGTGCCAGCAGTTTAAAAACCCTAAGCGATACGCAGTATTTT. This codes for CASSLKTLSDTQYF.